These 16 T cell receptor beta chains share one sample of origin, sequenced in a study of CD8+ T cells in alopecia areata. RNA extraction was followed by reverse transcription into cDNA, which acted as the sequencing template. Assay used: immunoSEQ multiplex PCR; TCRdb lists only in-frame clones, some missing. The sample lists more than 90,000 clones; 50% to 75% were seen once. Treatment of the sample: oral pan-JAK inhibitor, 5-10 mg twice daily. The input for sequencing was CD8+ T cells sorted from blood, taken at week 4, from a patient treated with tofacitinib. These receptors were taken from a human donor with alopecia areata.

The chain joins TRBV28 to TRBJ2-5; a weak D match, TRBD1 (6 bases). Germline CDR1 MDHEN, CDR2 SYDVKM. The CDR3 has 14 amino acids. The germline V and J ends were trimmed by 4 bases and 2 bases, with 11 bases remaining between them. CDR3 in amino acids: CASSSTGLQETQYF. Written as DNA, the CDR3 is TGTGCCAGCAGTTCGACAGGTCTTCAAGAGACCCAGTACTTC.

The CDR3 sequence is CASSPPYWPSGGNNEQFF. In DNA form, the CDR3 reads TGTGCCAGCAGCCCACCTTACTGGCCTAGCGGGGGCAACAATGAGCAGTTCTTC. J is TRBJ2-1 and V is TRBV7-9, with 10 nucleotides matching TRBD2. Per germline, CDR1 SEHNR and CDR2 FQNEAQ (reference sequence). The CDR3 extends over 18 amino acids. J was trimmed by 5 bases and V by 5 bases; bases with no gene match: 15.

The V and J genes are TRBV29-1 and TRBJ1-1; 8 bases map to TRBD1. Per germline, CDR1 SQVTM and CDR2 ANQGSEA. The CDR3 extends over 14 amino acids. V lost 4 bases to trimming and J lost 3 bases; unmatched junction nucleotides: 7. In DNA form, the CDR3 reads TGCAGCGTTGGGCCCCCGGGACAGGACACTGAAGCTTTCTTT. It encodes CSVGPPGQDTEAFF. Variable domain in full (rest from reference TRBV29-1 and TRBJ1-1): SAVISQKPSRDICQRGTSLTIQCQVDSQVTMMFWYRQQPGQSLTLIATANQGSEATYESGFVIDKFPISRPNLTFSTLTVSNMSPEDSSIYLCSVGPPGQDTEAFFGQGTRLTVV.

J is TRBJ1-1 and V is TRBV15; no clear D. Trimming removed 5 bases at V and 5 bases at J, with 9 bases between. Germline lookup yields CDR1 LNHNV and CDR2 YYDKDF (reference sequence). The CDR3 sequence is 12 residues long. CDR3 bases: TGTGCCACCAGCTTCTGGGGAACTGAAGCTTTCTTT. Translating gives CATSFWGTEAFF.

The CDR3 is CASSTLHGELYNEQFF. DNA of the CDR3: TGTGCCAGCAGCACCCTTCACGGGGAGCTGTACAATGAGCAGTTCTTC. V is TRBV9 and J is TRBJ2-1; a possible D gene is TRBD2 (5 bases). CDR3 length: 16 amino acids. V lost 4 bases and J 4 bases, leaving 18 bases between the germline ends. From germline, CDR1 is SGDLS and CDR2 YYNGEE.

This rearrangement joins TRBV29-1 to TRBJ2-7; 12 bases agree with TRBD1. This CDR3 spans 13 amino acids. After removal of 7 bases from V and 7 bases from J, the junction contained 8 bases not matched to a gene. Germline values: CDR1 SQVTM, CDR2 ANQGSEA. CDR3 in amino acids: CSARGQGAGEQYF. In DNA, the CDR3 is TGCAGCGCCCGGGGACAGGGGGCTGGTGAGCAGTACTTC.

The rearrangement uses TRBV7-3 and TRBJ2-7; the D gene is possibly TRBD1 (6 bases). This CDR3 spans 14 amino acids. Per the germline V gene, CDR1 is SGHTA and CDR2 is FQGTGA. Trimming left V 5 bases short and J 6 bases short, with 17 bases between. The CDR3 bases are TGTGCCAGCAGCATACTACCGGGACAAGTCGAGCAGTACTTC. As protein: CASSILPGQVEQYF.

CDR3 in DNA: TGTGCCAGCAGCTTTTGGGTTGATAGCAATCAGCCCCAGCATTTT. Translating gives CASSFWVDSNQPQHF. The J gene is TRBJ1-5, the V gene TRBV7-2, with unresolved D. Per the germline V gene, CDR1 is SGHTA and CDR2 is FQGNSA. V shed 3 bases and J shed 0 bases, with 9 bases lying between them. CDR3 length: 15 amino acids.

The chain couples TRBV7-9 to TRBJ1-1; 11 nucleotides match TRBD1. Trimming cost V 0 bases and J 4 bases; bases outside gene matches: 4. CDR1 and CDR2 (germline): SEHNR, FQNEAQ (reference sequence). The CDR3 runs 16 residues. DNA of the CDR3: TGTGCCAGCAGCTTAGCGGCGGGGACAGGGGGCACTGAAGCTTTCTTT. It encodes CASSLAAGTGGTEAFF.

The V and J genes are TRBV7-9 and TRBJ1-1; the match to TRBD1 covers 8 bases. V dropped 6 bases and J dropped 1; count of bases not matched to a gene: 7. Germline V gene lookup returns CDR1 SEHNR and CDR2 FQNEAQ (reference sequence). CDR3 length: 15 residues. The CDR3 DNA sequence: TGTGCCAGCAGGAGACAGGGGTCGGGGAACACTGAAGCTTTCTTT. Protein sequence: CASRRQGSGNTEAFF.

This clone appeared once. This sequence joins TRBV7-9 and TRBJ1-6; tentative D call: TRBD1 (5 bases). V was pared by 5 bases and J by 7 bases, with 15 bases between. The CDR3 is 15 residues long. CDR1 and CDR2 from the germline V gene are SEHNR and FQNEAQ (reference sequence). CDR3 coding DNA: TGTGCCAGCAGCGCCAGTACAGGACTCAATTCACCCCTCCACTTT. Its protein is CASSASTGLNSPLHF.

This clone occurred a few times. Here the CDR3 reads CASSQNDRKPTHEQYF. The DNA for the CDR3 is TGCGCCAGCAGTCAAAACGACAGGAAGCCCACCCACGAGCAGTACTTC. The J gene is TRBJ2-7, the V gene TRBV23-1, with D perhaps TRBD1 (6 bases). TRBV23-1 is treated as an ORF (open reading frame) with a function not yet certain. The CDR3 is made up of 16 amino acids. Trimming took off 2 bases at V and 5 bases at J, with 19 bases between the two ends.

As DNA, the CDR3 is TGTGCCAGCGGGCCCTCGAGGCTGAACACTGAAGCTTTCTTT. It specifies CASGPSRLNTEAFF. The rearrangement uses TRBV27 and TRBJ1-1, with D unresolved. Trimming shortened V by 8 bases and J by 0 bases, and 13 bases separated the two germline ends. CDR1 is MNHEY, CDR2 SMNVEV, per germline (reference sequence). The CDR3 contains 14 residues.

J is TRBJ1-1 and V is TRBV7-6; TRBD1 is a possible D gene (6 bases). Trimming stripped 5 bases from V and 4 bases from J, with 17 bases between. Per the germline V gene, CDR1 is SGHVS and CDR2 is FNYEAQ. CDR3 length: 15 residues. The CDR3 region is CASSPRQVGSTEAFF. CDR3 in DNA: TGTGCCAGCAGCCCCCGACAGGTTGGGAGCACTGAAGCTTTCTTT.

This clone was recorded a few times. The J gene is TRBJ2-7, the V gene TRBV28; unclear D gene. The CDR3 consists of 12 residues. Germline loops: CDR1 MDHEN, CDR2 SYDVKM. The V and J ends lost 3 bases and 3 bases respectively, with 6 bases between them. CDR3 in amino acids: CASSLAIYEQYF. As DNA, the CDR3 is TGTGCCAGCAGTTTGGCGATCTACGAGCAGTACTTC.

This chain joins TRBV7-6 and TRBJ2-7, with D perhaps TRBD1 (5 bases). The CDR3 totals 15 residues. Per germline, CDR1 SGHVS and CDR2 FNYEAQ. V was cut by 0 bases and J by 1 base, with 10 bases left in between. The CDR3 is CASSLAGEGSYEQYF. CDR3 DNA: TGTGCCAGCAGCTTAGCAGGGGAAGGGTCCTACGAGCAGTACTTC.